A single sample gave rise to the 22 T cell receptor beta chains below, sequenced in a study of T cells expressing NK-cell markers. TCRdb derives one entry per CDR3 protein from the 5' RACE reads, leaving out DNA. The sample table includes 450,000 to 600,000 distinct CDR3 sequences. Sequenced input: blood T cells: a sorted CD56 or NKG2C T cell subset, CD4+ or CD8+ T cells, or bulk PBMC T cells (not recorded which). Receptors originate from a young man in good health.

The chain carries TRBV28 and TRBJ2-3; lacking DNA, the TRBD2 call made by TCRdb goes unchecked. The CDR3 consists of 15 residues. Germline values: CDR1 MDHEN, CDR2 SYDVKM. The CDR3 sequence: CASMSGGTSTDTQYF.

The chain links TRBV10-3 to TRBJ2-2; TCRdb outputs TRBD1, but without DNA this stays unchecked. This CDR3 is built from 14 residues. Germline assignment: CDR1 ENHRY and CDR2 SYGVKD. The CDR3 loop reads CAIRQGFETGELFF.

This sequence joins TRBV7-2 and TRBJ2-6. The length of the CDR3 is 14 residues. From germline, CDR1 is SGHTA and CDR2 FQGNSA. The CDR3 here is CASSLNSGANVLTF. Based on the CDR3 plus reference TRBV7-2 and TRBJ2-6, the full variable domain is GAGVSQSPSNKVTEKGKDVELRCDPISGHTALYWYRQSLGQGLEFLIYFQGNSAPDKSGLPSDRFSAERTGGSVSTLTIQRTQQEDSAVYLCASSLNSGANVLTFGAGSRLTVL.

The V gene is TRBV7-2, the J gene TRBJ2-3; absent DNA, TCRdb's TRBD1 call cannot be checked. The CDR3 loop spans 15 amino acids. Germline lookup yields CDR1 SGHTA and CDR2 FQGNSA. This CDR3 is CASSLFDRNTDTQYF.

The rearrangement uses TRBV27 and TRBJ2-5. The CDR3 totals 13 residues. The germline V gene has CDR1 MNHEY and CDR2 SMNVEV (reference sequence). The CDR3 protein is CASSLSSAETQYF.

This rearrangement joins TRBV12-3 or TRBV12-4 to TRBJ2-1; TCRdb picks TRBD1, but there is no DNA to check that call. This CDR3 region has 13 residues. CDR3: CASTPRRANEQFF.

The chain couples TRBV29-1 to TRBJ1-2; no DNA is available, so the TRBD1 call from TCRdb remains unchecked. The CDR3 is 16 amino acids. Germline V gives CDR1 SQVTM, CDR2 ANQGSEA. This chain's CDR3 is CSVGGQGKGGSDGYTF.

The gene calls are TRBV6-2 or TRBV6-3 and TRBJ2-1. Germline assignment: CDR1 MNHEY and CDR2 SVGEGT. The CDR3 has 14 residues. CDR3 region: CASSWTDPYNEQFF.

The chain recombines TRBV9 with TRBJ2-1; as DNA is missing, the TRBD2 call by TCRdb cannot be tested. This CDR3 contains 16 residues. CDR1 and CDR2 (germline): SGDLS, YYNGEE. The CDR3 here is CASRGGEGSGGGEQFF.

The chain carries TRBV7-8 and TRBJ1-4; without DNA, the TCRdb call of TRBD1 cannot be checked. This CDR3 comprises 16 residues. The germline V gene has CDR1 SGHVS and CDR2 FQNEAQ. Here the CDR3 reads CASSLNSGTTNEKLFF.

This CDR3 is CASSPNGLAGMADTQYF. The V and J genes are TRBV12-3 or TRBV12-4 and TRBJ2-3; TCRdb calls TRBD2, which cannot be checked without DNA. This CDR3 spans 17 amino acids.

The rearrangement joins TRBV4-1 to TRBJ1-2. The CDR3 runs 12 residues. The V gene's germline CDR1 is MGHRA and CDR2 YSYEKL. CDR3 residues: CASSPRAQVLLF.

The chain links TRBV11-1 to TRBJ2-3; lacking DNA, the TRBD2 call made by TCRdb goes unchecked. CDR1 SGHAT and CDR2 FQDESV come from the germline V gene (reference sequence). The CDR3 extends over 14 amino acids. The chain's CDR3 is CASSFGGSSDTQYF.

This chain links TRBV11-2 with TRBJ2-1; TCRdb lists TRBD1, though no DNA is available to test this call. CDR1 and CDR2 from the germline V gene are SGHAT and FQNNGV. The CDR3 runs to 20 residues. CDR3 amino acids: CASSLVGTGGALAGGNEQFF.

The chain recombines TRBV7-9 with TRBJ2-3; the TRBD2 assignment by TCRdb is unverifiable without DNA. This CDR3 comprises 11 residues. Germline CDR1 SEHNR, CDR2 FQNEAQ (reference sequence). CDR3 region: CASTQGGPQYF.

This chain connects TRBV20-1 to TRBJ2-1; the TCRdb call, TRBD2, lacks DNA for checking. The CDR3 has 13 residues. The germline V gene has CDR1 DFQATT and CDR2 SNEGSKA (reference sequence). This CDR3 is CSATGLGYNEQFF.

V is TRBV7-2 and J is TRBJ1-1. The germline V gene has CDR1 SGHTA and CDR2 FQGNSA. The CDR3 consists of 15 residues. The CDR3 is CASSLVPGVGAEAFF.

This rearrangement joins TRBV6-1 to TRBJ2-7; lacking DNA, the TRBD2 call made by TCRdb goes unchecked. Germline V gives CDR1 MNHNS, CDR2 SASEGT. The CDR3 is 14 amino acids. The CDR3 here is CASSPSGYLYEQYF.

V and J are TRBV7-2 and TRBJ2-1; as DNA is missing, the TRBD1 call by TCRdb cannot be tested. The CDR3 is 16 residues long. Germline CDR1 reads SGHTA; CDR2 reads FQGNSA. The CDR3 protein is CASSPHSPSGGDEQFF.

The genes are TRBV29-1 and TRBJ2-1; the D call of TRBD2 rests on TCRdb alone, since no DNA is present to check it. Germline V gene sequence: CDR1 SQVTM, CDR2 ANQGSEA. The CDR3 consists of 14 residues. The chain's CDR3 is CSVVSGRGNNEQFF.

This chain connects TRBV5-1 to TRBJ2-3; lacking DNA, the TRBD1 call made by TCRdb goes unchecked. Germline loops: CDR1 SGHRS, CDR2 YFSETQ. This CDR3 is 17 amino acids long. CDR3 loop: CASSLTGYGGPTDTQYF. The complete variable domain, with remaining parts taken from reference TRBV5-1 and TRBJ2-3, reads KAGVTQTPRYLIKTRGQQVTLSCSPISGHRSVSWYQQTPGQGLQFLFEYFSETQRNKGNFPGRFSGRQFSNSRSEMNVSTLELGDSALYLCASSLTGYGGPTDTQYFGPGTRLTVL.

The chain is built from TRBV12-3 or TRBV12-4 and TRBJ2-2; TCRdb picks TRBD2, but there is no DNA to check that call. CDR3 size: 16 residues. The chain's CDR3 is CASSLTSGSLSGELFF.